This TCR beta chain came from a study of T cell clones after liver transplantation. At the level of the study: A pre-transplant mixed lymphocyte reaction with TCRbeta sequencing defined graft-donor-reactive clones followed in post-transplant blood. As an antigen-independent comparator, third-party-reactive TCRbeta sequences came from pre-transplant mixed lymphocyte reactions. General study results and limits: Rather than being deleted, graft donor-reactive T cells may have moved into the graft.

With 10 bases clipped from V and 3 bases from J, the junction kept 7 bases outside the gene matches. CDR1 is MDHEN, CDR2 SYDVKM, per germline. The CDR3 is made up of 13 amino acids. Using immunoSEQ multiplex PCR, the repertoire was profiled, and TCRdb retains in-frame clones only, with some absent. The sample holds nearly 55,000 clones, around 84% seen once. There are a few counts of this clone. Its target is not known. This specimen was CD4+ T cells from blood, taken before liver transplant. The chain recombines TRBV28 with TRBJ2-7, with TRBD1 matching over 9 bases. This TCR derives from a human donor who received a liver transplant. CDR3 protein: CATHPGQGYEQYF. In DNA, the CDR3 is TGTGCCACCCACCCGGGACAGGGCTACGAGCAGTACTTC.